These 22 T cell receptor beta chains originate from one sample sequenced in a study of graft-versus-host responses after intestinal transplantation. This table comes from immunoSEQ multiplex PCR, and its TCRdb copy is limited to in-frame clones, with some not included. The sample yields 40,000 or so clones, 87% seen once. Lymphocytes from graft epithelium and lamina propria were isolated. Specimen: ileum tissue, collected 204 days after intestinal transplant. These receptors came from a human patient who received an intestinal transplant, so some T cells may come from the graft donor.

On this clone: A junction end diverges from the germline sequence, so it may reflect a read error. The chain links TRBV23-1 to TRBJ2-7, with unresolved D. TRBV23-1 is treated as an ORF (open reading frame) with a function not yet certain. This CDR3 contains 9 residues. The CDR3: CASSQDGEF. DNA of the CDR3: TGCGCCAGCAGTCAAGACGGAGAATTC.

The rearrangement uses TRBV19 and TRBJ1-1; weak D call: TRBD1 (5 bases). Between the trimmed V and J ends, which lost 9 bases and 4 bases, there was a span of 15 bases. The CDR3 contains 13 residues. Germline V CDR1 and CDR2: LNHDA, SQIVND (reference sequence). CDR3 in amino acids: CASLYGGGTEAFF. In DNA form, the CDR3 reads TGTGCCAGCCTATACGGGGGGGGCACTGAAGCTTTCTTT.

J is TRBJ2-2 and V is TRBV9; possibly TRBD1 or TRBD2 for D (6 bases each). This CDR3 has 14 residues. Germline assignment: CDR1 SGDLS and CDR2 YYNGEE. Deletions cut 0 bases from V and 6 bases from J, with 9 bases between. CDR3 nucleotide sequence: TGTGCCAGCAGCGTAGCGGGGGCGTCCGGGGAGCTGTTTTTT. Protein: CASSVAGASGELFF.

The V gene is TRBV13, the J gene TRBJ2-1; 11 bases map to TRBD2. This CDR3 contains 16 residues. The V gene end was trimmed by 3 bases and the J gene end by 3 bases; junction bases not matched to a gene: 4. From germline, CDR1 is PRHDT and CDR2 FYEKMQ (reference sequence). The CDR3 sequence is CASSLITSGGYNEQFF. The CDR3 region has the DNA TGTGCCAGCAGCTTGATTACTAGCGGGGGCTACAATGAGCAGTTCTTC.

The chain couples TRBV9 to TRBJ2-3; TRBD2 agrees at 8 bases. The CDR3 is 14 amino acids. Germline CDR1 SGDLS, CDR2 YYNGEE. With V trimmed by 0 bases and J by 10 bases, 7 bases remained unmatched. CDR3 DNA sequence: TGTGCCAGCAGCGTAGAAGCGGGAGCTCCATCGCAGTATTTT. Encoded protein: CASSVEAGAPSQYF. Supplemented by reference TRBV9 and TRBJ2-3, the full variable domain reads DSGVTQTPKHLITATGQRVTLRCSPRSGDLSVYWYQQSLDQGLQFLIQYYNGEERAKGNILERFSAQQFPDLHSELNLSSLELGDSALYFCASSVEAGAPSQYFGPGTRLTVL.

This clone was observed once. The rearrangement uses TRBV28 and TRBJ2-5; 7 bases fit TRBD1. In germline, CDR1 is MDHEN, CDR2 SYDVKM. The CDR3 consists of 16 residues. Germline trimming cut 5 bases from V and 1 base from J; bases unmatched to any gene: 10. The CDR3: CASSPPGTAIQETQYF. The CDR3 DNA reads as TGTGCCAGCAGTCCGCCCGGGACAGCTATCCAAGAGACCCAGTACTTC.

The V gene is TRBV2, the J gene TRBJ1-4; 7 nucleotides align to TRBD1. Germline assignment: CDR1 SNHLY and CDR2 FYNNEI. The CDR3 runs 15 residues. The J segment lost 5 bases and the V segment lost 4 bases, leaving 7 bases of the junction unmatched. CDR3 loop: CASSVNRGGNEKLFF. As DNA, the CDR3 is TGTGCCAGCAGTGTCAACAGGGGTGGAAATGAAAAACTGTTTTTT.

V and J are TRBV6-6 and TRBJ2-5; D remains ambiguous. The germline V gene encodes CDR1 MNHNY and CDR2 SVGAGI (reference sequence). V was trimmed by 6 bases and J by 3 bases, leaving 8 bases between them. The CDR3 is made up of 12 amino acids. The CDR3: CASSQAEETQYF. The CDR3 nucleotides read TGTGCCAGCAGCCAGGCCGAAGAGACCCAGTACTTC.

This chain links TRBV9 with TRBJ2-1; 8 bases align to TRBD2. Germline-derived CDR1 and CDR2 are SGDLS and YYNGEE. The ends lost 3 bases at V and 4 bases at J; junction bases unmatched: 12. The CDR3 contains 17 residues. The CDR3 nucleotides are TGTGCCAGCAGCGCCGCACCCGGGACTAGGGGGTACAATGAGCAGTTCTTC. It yields the protein CASSAAPGTRGYNEQFF.

The genes are TRBV28 and TRBJ2-1; 10 nucleotides match TRBD2. V trimming: 8 bases; J trimming: 5 bases; junction bases outside the gene matches: 15. From germline, CDR1 is MDHEN and CDR2 SYDVKM. The CDR3 is made up of 17 amino acids. As DNA, the CDR3 is TGTGCCAGCTCTCCCCCCTTTAGCGGGGGGCTGGACAATGAGCAGTTCTTC. Protein: CASSPPFSGGLDNEQFF.

The chain couples TRBV9 to TRBJ1-3; D is undetermined. The CDR3 is 15 residues long. The germline V gene encodes CDR1 SGDLS and CDR2 YYNGEE. V was trimmed by 2 bases and J by 1 base, leaving 10 bases between them. The CDR3 sequence is CASSVGAVSGNTIYF. DNA of the CDR3: TGTGCCAGCAGCGTTGGCGCGGTATCTGGAAACACCATATATTTT.

This clone was picked up a small number of times. The rearrangement links TRBV21-1 to TRBJ2-7. TRBV21-1 is designated a pseudogene. The CDR3 spans 16 residues. The CDR3 reads CASSKVGRQIIYEQYF. CDR3 in DNA: TGTGCCAGCAGCAAAGTAGGTCGTCAGATCATCTACGAGCAGTACTTC.

The rearrangement links TRBV5-1 to TRBJ1-2; weak D call: TRBD1 (6 bases). The germline V and J ends were trimmed by 0 bases and 7 bases, with 13 bases remaining between them. The germline CDR1 and CDR2 sequences are SGHRS and YFSETQ. This CDR3 region has 14 residues. The CDR3 reads CASSLAVGAGGYTF. CDR3 in DNA: TGCGCCAGCAGCTTGGCGGTGGGGGCAGGTGGCTACACCTTC.

The chain combines TRBV9 with TRBJ2-1; the D is unclear. The germline V gene has CDR1 SGDLS and CDR2 YYNGEE. Trimming took 3 bases from V and 1 from J, leaving 11 bases between them. CDR3 length: 15 residues. The CDR3 region is CASSADGPSYNEQFF. The CDR3 DNA reads as TGTGCCAGCAGCGCAGACGGCCCATCCTACAATGAGCAGTTCTTC.

This chain uses TRBV29-1 with TRBJ2-3, with TRBD2 as a possible D gene (6 bases). V lost 3 bases, J lost 2 bases, and 9 bases lay in between. CDR3 length: 13 amino acids. Germline loops: CDR1 SQVTM, CDR2 ANQGSEA. CDR3 residues: CSVDRGNTDTQYF. The CDR3 DNA reads TGCAGCGTTGATCGGGGGAACACAGATACGCAGTATTTT.

The V and J genes are TRBV19 and TRBJ1-2; a weak D match, TRBD1 (5 bases). Trimming pared 7 bases from V and 6 bases from J, leaving 27 bases between. Germline CDR1 LNHDA, CDR2 SQIVND (reference sequence). The CDR3 is 17 residues long. CDR3 amino acids: CASNLRGLTRDYDGYTF. The CDR3 bases are TGTGCCAGTAATCTCCGGGGACTCACCAGGGACTATGATGGCTACACCTTC.

The chain is built from TRBV1 and TRBJ2-5; TRBD2 is the table's D call and was not checked against the DNA. TRBV1 is reported as a pseudogene. The CDR3 is 15 amino acids. The CDR3 region is CTSSEKRPRGETQYF. The CDR3 DNA sequence: TGCACCAGCAGCGAAAAGCGGCCGCGGGGGGAGACCCAGTACTTC.

As regards this clone: This specimen includes other DNA sequences encoding the same CDR3. The chain links TRBV7-3 to TRBJ1-1; D possibly corresponds to TRBD1 (5 bases). Trimming stripped 4 bases from V and 8 bases from J, with 11 bases between. Germline values: CDR1 SGHTA, CDR2 FQGTGA. The CDR3 length is 12 residues. The CDR3 DNA follows: TGTGCCAGCAGCTCCTCGGGGGGGGAAGCTTTCTTT. It translates to CASSSSGGEAFF.

The chain combines TRBV5-8 with TRBJ2-7, with D possibly matching TRBD1 (6 bases). CDR1 SGHTS and CDR2 YDEGEE come from the germline V gene. V lost 1 base, J lost 2 bases, and 10 bases lay in between. This CDR3 is built from 14 residues. As DNA, the CDR3 is TGTGCCAGCAGCTTGTACAGGGATCCCTACGAGCAGTACTTC. It encodes CASSLYRDPYEQYF.

This clone was recorded once. V is TRBV7-2 and J is TRBJ1-4, with D tentatively TRBD1 (6 bases). Trimming left V 5 bases short and J 6 bases short, with 13 bases between. The CDR3 sequence is 14 residues long. The germline V gene encodes CDR1 SGHTA and CDR2 FQGNSA. For the CDR3, the DNA is TGTGCCAGCAGCCGAGGGGGGAGCGATGAAAAACTGTTTTTT. Residues: CASSRGGSDEKLFF.

The V call is TRBV7-2, the J call TRBJ2-1; TRBD1 agrees at 8 bases. The length of the CDR3 is 14 residues. V lost 5 bases to trimming and J lost 8 bases; unmatched junction nucleotides: 8. CDR1 is SGHTA and CDR2 is FQGNSA in the germline V gene. In DNA form, the CDR3 reads TGTGCCAGCAGCGTCACCAGGGGGCCGTATGAGCAGTTCTTC. It yields the protein CASSVTRGPYEQFF.

The CDR3 DNA reads as TGTGCCACCAGCAGAGATTTGGGGGACGAGCAGTACTTC. This translates into CATSRDLGDEQYF. The chain joins TRBV15 to TRBJ2-7; the D gene could be TRBD1 or TRBD2 (5 bases each). Germline V CDR1 and CDR2: LNHNV, YYDKDF (reference sequence). The CDR3 totals 13 residues. Trimming shortened V by 0 bases and J by 5 bases, and 8 bases separated the two germline ends.